The 31 T cell receptor beta chains below were found in one sample sequenced in a study of low-dose radiotherapy and immunotherapy resistance in tumors. TRAV- and TRBV-specific primers were used for first-strand cDNA, which covered alpha and beta chains. TCRs were put through approximately 21 PCR cycles of amplification with Phusion. A constant-region primer and the V-primer adapter served as the primer pair. TCRdb passed the reads through MiXCR, listing each CDR3 protein once. The table shows about 60,000 distinct CDR3 sequences, with 20% to 25% occurring only once. Noted time point: before trial treatment. This material consisted of PBMCs, taken before treatment. Every receptor here comes from a male donor with prostate cancer.

This clonotype appeared many times. The rearrangement links TRBV25-1 to TRBJ1-6; 7 nucleotides agree with TRBD1. Germline assignment: CDR1 MGHDK and CDR2 SYGVNS. The V gene end was trimmed by 7 bases and the J gene end by 1 base; junction bases not matched to a gene: 4. The CDR3 contains 15 residues. The CDR3, as DNA: TGTGCCAGCACCGAACAGGGGTCCTATAATTCACCCCTCCACTTT. Protein product: CASTEQGSYNSPLHF.

CDR3 bases: TGTGCCAGCAGCCCCCCAGGGTGGACAAATGAGCAGTTCTTC. It codes for CASSPPGWTNEQFF. The chain combines TRBV11-2 with TRBJ2-1; tentatively, D is TRBD1 (5 bases). CDR1 and CDR2 (germline): SGHAT, FQNNGV. The CDR3 sequence is 14 residues long. The ends were cut back, 5 bases at V and 7 bases at J, with 15 bases in the middle. The variable domain in full, completed from reference TRBV11-2 and TRBJ2-1, reads EAGVAQSPRYKIIEKRQSVAFWCNPISGHATLYWYQQILGQGPKLLIQFQNNGVVDDSQLPKDRFSAERLKGVDSTLKIQPAKLEDSAVYLCASSPPGWTNEQFFGPGTRLTVL.

This clonotype was recorded many times. This rearrangement joins TRBV2 to TRBJ2-7, with a weak D call TRBD2 (6 bases). V lost 3 bases to trimming and J lost 1 base, with 16 bases between them. This CDR3 region has 16 residues. The germline V gene has CDR1 SNHLY and CDR2 FYNNEI. Here the CDR3 reads CASSDGGRIVSYEQYF. In DNA, the CDR3 is TGTGCCAGCAGTGACGGGGGAAGAATAGTATCCTACGAGCAGTACTTC.

V and J are TRBV19 and TRBJ2-3, with D unclear. The CDR3 consists of 15 residues. Germline V gene sequence: CDR1 LNHDA, CDR2 SQIVND (reference sequence). V was pared by 3 bases and J by 0 bases, with 10 bases between. The CDR3 coding sequence is TGTGCCAGTAGTATCGGTACAGATAGCACAGATACGCAGTATTTT. Translated, it gives CASSIGTDSTDTQYF.

The table lists this clonotype with many counts. The chain combines TRBV29-1 with TRBJ1-2; weak D call: TRBD1 (6 bases). Trimming removed 8 bases from V and 7 bases from J, with 20 bases in between. The CDR3 sequence is 13 residues long. Germline CDR1 and CDR2: SQVTM and ANQGSEA. CDR3: CSFGGATSPGYTF. CDR3 nucleotide sequence: TGCAGCTTTGGGGGGGCCACTTCCCCTGGCTACACCTTC. Complete variable domain (other parts from reference TRBV29-1 and TRBJ1-2): SAVISQKPSRDICQRGTSLTIQCQVDSQVTMMFWYRQQPGQSLTLIATANQGSEATYESGFVIDKFPISRPNLTFSTLTVSNMSPEDSSIYLCSFGGATSPGYTFGSGTRLTVV.

This clonotype was found many times. CDR3 sequence reads: CASSLATSGRANEQFF. Here the CDR3 DNA reads TGTGCCAGCAGCCTAGCGACTAGCGGGAGGGCCAATGAGCAGTTCTTC. The chain is built from TRBV3-1 and TRBJ2-1; 14 bases are a match to TRBD2. J lost 6 bases, V lost 4 bases, and 5 bases had no gene match. CDR3 length equals 16 residues. Germline V gene data show CDR1 as LGHDT and CDR2 as YNNKEL (reference sequence).

This clonotype was found a few times. The chain employs TRBV7-2 and TRBJ2-1, with a weak D call TRBD1 (6 bases). Trimming took off 4 bases at V and 4 bases at J, with 14 bases between the two ends. The germline gives CDR1 SGHTA, CDR2 FQGNSA. The CDR3 consists of 15 residues. CDR3 sequence: CASSSSGTLYNEQFF. CDR3 bases: TGTGCCAGCAGCTCCTCCGGGACACTTTACAATGAGCAGTTCTTC.

CDR3 protein: CASSRRPYEQYF. The CDR3 DNA follows: TGTGCCAGCAGCCGTAGACCCTACGAGCAGTACTTC. This chain connects TRBV3-1 to TRBJ2-7; no clear D gene. CDR3 length: 12 amino acids. Germline CDR1 is LGHDT and CDR2 is YNNKEL (reference sequence). V was clipped by 4 bases and J by 2 bases, with 6 bases between them.

This clonotype was seen a handful of times. V gene TRBV27 combines with J gene TRBJ2-1; 9 nucleotides line up with TRBD1. The CDR3 is made up of 15 amino acids. In germline, CDR1 is MNHEY, CDR2 SMNVEV (reference sequence). V lost 3 bases and J lost 10; bases outside the gene matches: 10. CDR3: CASSFMGTGSWEQFF. The CDR3 nucleotides read TGTGCCAGCAGTTTTATGGGGACAGGGTCCTGGGAGCAGTTCTTC.

Ten or more counts support this clonotype. The CDR3 protein is CASSPGLAGGQDEQFF. CDR3 in DNA: TGTGCCAGCAGCCCGGGACTAGCGGGAGGTCAGGATGAGCAGTTCTTC. This chain uses TRBV7-9 with TRBJ2-1, with TRBD2 identical over 15 bases. J gave up 8 bases and V 5 bases, and 7 bases lay outside the gene matches. Germline CDR1 reads SEHNR; CDR2 reads FQNEAQ (reference sequence). The CDR3 extends over 16 amino acids.

This clonotype showed up many times. The chain employs TRBV7-9 and TRBJ1-1; no definite D call. CDR3 length: 14 amino acids. Germline V gene lookup returns CDR1 SEHNR and CDR2 FQNEAQ (reference sequence). Deletions cut 2 bases from V and 0 bases from J, with 7 bases between. The CDR3 spells CASSLLAMNTEAFF. The CDR3 DNA sequence: TGTGCCAGCAGCTTACTAGCAATGAACACTGAAGCTTTCTTT.

This clonotype showed up just a few times. This rearrangement joins TRBV6-5 to TRBJ2-4; D tentatively fits TRBD1 or TRBD2 (5 bases each). Germline lookup yields CDR1 MNHEY and CDR2 SVGAGI. This CDR3 contains 15 residues. V lost 2 bases and J 0 bases, leaving 8 bases between the germline ends. This chain's CDR3 is CASSYGAGAKNIQYF. The CDR3, as DNA: TGTGCCAGCAGTTACGGGGCGGGAGCCAAAAACATTCAGTACTTC.

This clonotype has at least ten counts. CDR3 protein: CASSLVTGGNDEQYF. The DNA of the CDR3 is TGTGCCAGCAGTTTAGTTACAGGGGGAAACGACGAGCAGTACTTC. The chain recombines TRBV28 with TRBJ2-7; 8 nucleotides agree with TRBD1. V gave up 2 bases and J gave up 5 bases; unmatched junction bases: 8. Germline V gene lookup returns CDR1 MDHEN and CDR2 SYDVKM. CDR3 length: 15 amino acids.

In this sample, this clonotype turned up many times. The chain recombines TRBV20-1 with TRBJ2-7, with 7 bases matching TRBD1. V lost 5 bases and J lost 5; bases outside the gene matches: 9. The V gene's germline CDR1 is DFQATT and CDR2 SNEGSKA (reference sequence). The CDR3 is made up of 13 amino acids. The CDR3: CSARDSSDHEQYF. For the CDR3, the DNA is TGCAGTGCTCGGGACAGCAGCGACCACGAGCAGTACTTC.

In its sample, this clonotype was seen a few times. This likely came from a read error, as a far larger clone is one base away. The chain couples TRBV28 to TRBJ2-7; 9 nucleotides agree with TRBD1. J gave up 7 bases and V 8 bases, and 12 bases lay outside the gene matches. This CDR3 has 14 residues. From germline, CDR1 is MDHEN and CDR2 SYDVKM. CDR3 in amino acids: CASLRDRVVNEQYF. Here the CDR3 DNA reads TGTGCCAGCCTCCGGGACAGGGTAGTCAATGAGCAGTACTTC.

Ten or more counts support this clonotype. The V and J genes are TRBV2 and TRBJ1-1, with 7 nucleotides matching TRBD1. The CDR3 spans 12 residues. Germline CDR1 SNHLY, CDR2 FYNNEI. V shed 3 bases and J 5 bases; nucleotides not matched to a gene: 0. CDR3 DNA sequence: TGTGCCAGCAGTGACAGGGGGACTGAAGCTTTCTTT. This translates into CASSDRGTEAFF.

This clonotype came up many times. The rearrangement uses TRBV10-3 and TRBJ2-1; TRBD2 matches 7 bases. CDR3 length equals 16 residues. The J segment lost 2 bases and the V segment lost 0 bases, leaving 4 bases of the junction unmatched. The germline CDR1 and CDR2 sequences are ENHRY and SYGVKD. CDR3 DNA sequence: TGTGCCATCAGTGAGTCAAGGGAGGGCCCCTACAATGAGCAGTTCTTC. Protein product: CAISESREGPYNEQFF.

This clonotype has at least ten counts. This chain joins TRBV13 and TRBJ2-7; D is perhaps TRBD2 (6 bases). Per the germline V gene, CDR1 is PRHDT and CDR2 is FYEKMQ (reference sequence). CDR3 size: 14 residues. V dropped 3 bases and J dropped 3 bases, with 12 bases sitting between them. The CDR3 loop reads CASSFGGIFYEQYF. The DNA of the CDR3 is TGTGCCAGCAGCTTTGGGGGGATCTTCTACGAGCAGTACTTC.

This clonotype was seen ten or more times. V gene TRBV3-1 combines with J gene TRBJ1-2; D possibly corresponds to TRBD1 (6 bases). The CDR3 sequence is 15 residues long. V gave up 0 bases and J gave up 8 bases, with 16 bases separating them. Germline V gene sequence: CDR1 LGHDT, CDR2 YNNKEL (reference sequence). CDR3 sequence (DNA): TGTGCCAGCAGCCAAGACGCCGCAGGGGTAGAGGGCTACACCTTC. It encodes CASSQDAAGVEGYTF.

This clonotype has at least ten counts. The rearrangement joins TRBV11-2 to TRBJ2-2; D might be TRBD2 (6 bases). Germline V gene sequence: CDR1 SGHAT, CDR2 FQNNGV. The length of the CDR3 is 17 residues. With 1 base removed from V and 7 bases from J, the gap between germline ends came to 19 bases. The CDR3 is CASSLGASRAGLGELFF. CDR3 sequence (DNA): TGTGCCAGCAGCTTAGGGGCGAGTAGGGCGGGGCTCGGGGAGCTGTTTTTT.

This clonotype was recorded at least ten times. The chain joins TRBV27 to TRBJ1-2; D is unclear. The ends were cut back, 0 bases at V and 7 bases at J, with 15 bases in the middle. This CDR3 comprises 15 residues. From germline, CDR1 is MNHEY and CDR2 SMNVEV (reference sequence). As DNA, the CDR3 is TGTGCCAGCAGTTTATCGATCGGCGACCGTATTGGCTACACCTTC. Its translation: CASSLSIGDRIGYTF.

With regard to this clonotype: This sequence may be a read error, since a much larger clone differs from it by one base. Here the CDR3 reads CASSTGTLYEQYF. In DNA, the CDR3 is TGTGCCAGCAGCACTGGGACACTCTACGAGCAGTACTTC. The chain has TRBV7-6 and TRBJ2-7; a weak D match, TRBD1 (6 bases). From germline, CDR1 is SGHVS and CDR2 FNYEAQ. V dropped 5 bases and J dropped 3 bases, with 11 bases sitting between them. There are 13 residues in the CDR3.

This clonotype was seen ten or more times. V is TRBV2 and J is TRBJ2-3; the match to TRBD2 covers 8 bases. This CDR3 region has 15 residues. Germline trimming cut 5 bases from V and 0 bases from J; bases unmatched to any gene: 4. The germline V gene has CDR1 SNHLY and CDR2 FYNNEI. As DNA, the CDR3 is TGTGCCAGCAGTATCCGACTAGCGAGCACAGATACGCAGTATTTT. Residues: CASSIRLASTDTQYF.

This clonotype was seen many times. V gene TRBV29-1 combines with J gene TRBJ2-5; D is unclear. V lost 0 bases to trimming and J lost 5 bases, with 7 bases between them. The CDR3 runs 12 residues. Looked up from germline, CDR1 is SQVTM and CDR2 is ANQGSEA. In DNA, the CDR3 is TGCAGCGTTGAAGATTTGGGGGAGACCCAGTACTTC. Residues: CSVEDLGETQYF.

This clonotype was recorded at least ten times. The V and J genes are TRBV24-1 and TRBJ2-7, with 9 bases lining up with TRBD1. The CDR3 covers 16 residues. V dropped 3 bases and J dropped 5; count of bases not matched to a gene: 10. Germline V gene sequence: CDR1 KGHDR, CDR2 SFDVKD. The DNA for the CDR3 is TGTGCCACCAGTGATCACCACGGGACAGGGAAGGACGAGCAGTACTTC. It yields the protein CATSDHHGTGKDEQYF.

The sample holds many counts of this clonotype. The chain couples TRBV7-2 to TRBJ1-2, with D perhaps TRBD1 (6 bases). The V gene lost 6 bases and the J gene lost 7 bases, with 18 bases spanning the gap. This CDR3 contains 14 residues. From germline, CDR1 is SGHTA and CDR2 FQGNSA. CDR3 nucleotides: TGTGCCAGCAGTTTACCAGGGGAAGTTAGTGGCTACACCTTC. It translates to CASSLPGEVSGYTF.

V usage is TRBV21-1 and J usage is TRBJ2-1; the table's D call, TRBD2, was not checked against the DNA. TRBV21-1 is classified as a pseudogene. The CDR3 totals 17 residues. Written as DNA, the CDR3 is TGTGCCACTAGTTTATCTAGCGGGGGGTCCTCCTACAATGAGCAGTTCTTC. Translating gives CATSLSSGGSSYNEQFF.

At least ten counts were recorded for this clonotype. The chain joins TRBV6-2 or TRBV6-3 to TRBJ2-7, with 14 bases matching TRBD2. This CDR3 comprises 14 residues. In germline, CDR1 is MNHEY, CDR2 SVGEGT. V trimming: 6 bases; J trimming: 4 bases; junction bases outside the gene matches: 2. The chain's CDR3 is CASSRTSGGYEQYF. The DNA of the CDR3 is TGTGCCAGCAGCAGGACTAGCGGGGGGTACGAGCAGTACTTC.

There are many counts of this clonotype. The gene calls are TRBV7-2 and TRBJ1-3, with TRBD1 matching 7 bases. The V gene end was trimmed by 4 bases and the J gene end by 2 bases; junction bases not matched to a gene: 2. The CDR3 is 14 amino acids. Germline CDR1 is SGHTA and CDR2 is FQGNSA. CDR3 protein: CASSSGQAGNTIYF. The CDR3 DNA reads TGTGCCAGCAGCTCCGGACAGGCTGGAAACACCATATATTTT.

This sequence joins TRBV20-1 and TRBJ2-5; D call uncertain. From germline, CDR1 is DFQATT and CDR2 SNEGSKA (reference sequence). The CDR3 totals 10 residues. V dropped 4 bases and J dropped 6 bases, with 6 bases sitting between them. CDR3 nucleotides: TGCAGTGCTATCGACAAGACCCAGTACTTC. Amino acid sequence: CSAIDKTQYF.

In regard to this clonotype: A far larger clone is one base from this, pointing to a likely read error. V usage is TRBV7-2 and J usage is TRBJ2-1, with D hard to call. Germline V gene sequence: CDR1 SGHTA, CDR2 FQGNSA. CDR3 length equals 14 residues. V gave up 3 bases and J gave up 8 bases, with 14 bases separating them. CDR3 in amino acids: CASSFGVVQDEQFF. Written as DNA, the CDR3 is TGTGCCAGCAGCTTCGGAGTAGTGCAGGATGAGCAGTTCTTC.